This is a list of T cell receptor beta chains from one sample in a study of T cell repertoires in cytomegalovirus infection. Each CDR3 protein is one row after TCRdb ran MiXCR on the reads. The repertoire holds about 310,000 distinct CDR3 sequences, with around 25% as singletons. Their target antigens are unknown. The input for sequencing was cultured PBMCs, taken from culture after CMV antigen stimulation. These receptors all come from a human donor in good health (CMV status not recorded). Some clones in this sample may be carry-over from other donors' samples. The CDR3 runs from the conserved cysteine through the conserved F or W.

CDR3aa: CASSLPPGGRYNEQFF; v_gene: TRBV7-2
CDR3aa: CAISGTGGNTGELFF; v_gene: TRBV10-3
CDR3aa: CASSSPGLAGDNEQFF; v_gene: TRBV12-3/TRBV12-4
CDR3aa: CASSPRAWTAAHGYTF; v_gene: TRBV7-6
CDR3aa: CASSLESEPLHF; v_gene: TRBV7-7
CDR3aa: CASSLGQSLTNEQFF; v_gene: TRBV5-6
CDR3aa: CASSLVSSGSGETQYF; v_gene: TRBV7-2
CDR3aa: CASHTPGENTEAFF; v_gene: TRBV19
CDR3aa: CASSEYRDTGELFF; v_gene: TRBV25-1
CDR3aa: CASSPRSQSTGELFF; v_gene: TRBV7-2